This TCR beta chain appears in the sequencing data of a study of T cell repertoires in cytomegalovirus infection (dated by TCRdb to the late 2010s). Regarding the complete study: The peptide stimulations were aimed at well-studied HLA-B-restricted epitopes as well as recently identified HLA-C-restricted CMV epitopes, whose presentation resists viral immunomodulation. Because public TCR beta signatures pointed to carriage of CMV infection together with the matching HLA type, the HLA type of each donor mattered for the analysis. The investigation overall reported the following: In both this cohort and an independent approximately 370-donor cohort, the cumulative frequency of public TCR beta family members distinguished carriers of CMV infection plus the relevant HLA type. The ex vivo response was dominated by HLA-C-restricted CMV-specific TCR beta clonotypes, which also provided the single most frequent clonotype in two of eight donors.

Relative to germline, V is 7 bases shorter and J is 4 bases shorter, with 16 bases between their ends. The CDR3 covers 14 residues, taking in both the cysteine and the phenylalanine. This entry keeps only the CDR3 DNA: 42 bases, framed from base 1. The treatment or condition label corresponds to: in vitro stimulation with specific CMV peptide epitopes to enrich CMV-specific T cells. This sample was sequenced with an Illumina HiSeq 1500. Using fastp trimming at Q25 and MiXCR clonotype assembly, TCRdb reanalyzed the public sequencing data and kept in-frame beta chains. CDR3 protein sequences are deduplicated, and each keeps its most common genes and DNA. The sample data list hundreds of thousands of distinct CDR3 sequences, and around a third of these were observed just once. Under 15% of the sample lies in the top ten. Details on this clonotype: The antigen it recognizes is unknown. No base qualities exist here, and no much larger clone lies one base off it.

This sequence originates from a human donor in good health (CMV status not recorded). Some clones in this sample may be carry-over from other donors' samples. Recombination linked TRBV7-1 to TRBJ1-2, with TRBD1 tentatively as D gene (6 bases match). TRBV7-1 is marked as an open reading frame, function uncertain. This specimen was cultured CD8+ T cells from PBMCs, taken from culture after CMV antigen stimulation. The DNA sequence is given as TGTGCCAGCACCCGGGCGGGGGCAGGCTATGGCTACACCTTC. The encoded protein is CASTRAGAGYGYTF.